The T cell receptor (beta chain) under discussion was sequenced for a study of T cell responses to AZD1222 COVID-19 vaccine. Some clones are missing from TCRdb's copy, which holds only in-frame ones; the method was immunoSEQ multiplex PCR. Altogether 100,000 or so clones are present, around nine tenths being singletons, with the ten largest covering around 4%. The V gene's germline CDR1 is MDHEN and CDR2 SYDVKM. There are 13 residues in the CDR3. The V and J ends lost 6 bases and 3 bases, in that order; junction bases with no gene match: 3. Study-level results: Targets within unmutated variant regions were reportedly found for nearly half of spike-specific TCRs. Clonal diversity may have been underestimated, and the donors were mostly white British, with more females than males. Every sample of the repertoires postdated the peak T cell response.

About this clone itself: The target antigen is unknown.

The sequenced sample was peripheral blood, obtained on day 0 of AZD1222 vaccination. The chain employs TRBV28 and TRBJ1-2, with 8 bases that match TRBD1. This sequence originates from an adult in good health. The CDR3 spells CASRLDRDYGYTF. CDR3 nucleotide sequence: TGTGCCAGCAGGCTGGACAGGGACTATGGCTACACCTTC.